A selection of T cell receptor beta chains follows, all from one sample in a study of blood T cell repertoires in COVID-19. Clones were read by immunoSEQ multiplex PCR, and TCRdb kept only the in-frame ones, dropping some. The data show about 63,000 clones, less than 80% seen once. The specimen was peripheral blood. Receptor source: a human donor in a cohort sampled during active COVID-19. Both conserved end residues are trimmed from each CDR3.

V gene: TRBV12-3/TRBV12-4; J gene: TRBJ2-7; CDR3 protein: ASGEGKTYEQY
V gene: TRBV7-2; J gene: TRBJ2-3; CDR3 protein: ASSLSLAGADTQY
V gene: TRBV19; J gene: TRBJ1-3; CDR3 protein: ASSISGYWSTIY
V gene: TRBV30; J gene: TRBJ2-2; CDR3 protein: AWSRSRITGELF
V gene: TRBV12-3/TRBV12-4; J gene: TRBJ2-1; CDR3 protein: ASSYTNTEQF
V gene: TRBV11-2; J gene: TRBJ2-1; CDR3 protein: ASSWAIYNEQF
V gene: TRBV4-1; J gene: TRBJ1-1; CDR3 protein: ASSHPPSQANTEAF
V gene: TRBV5-4; J gene: TRBJ2-1; CDR3 protein: ASSQGGGFDSYNEQF
V gene: TRBV5-1; J gene: TRBJ1-1; CDR3 protein: ASSPEAGPGVNTEAF
V gene: TRBV11-2; J gene: TRBJ1-1; CDR3 protein: ASSQAGTGATEAF
V gene: TRBV5-1; J gene: TRBJ2-3; CDR3 protein: ASSLEGQRSTDTQY
V gene: TRBV7-3; J gene: TRBJ2-1; CDR3 protein: ASSPQGLRDHSAYNEQF
V gene: TRBV6-6; J gene: TRBJ1-6; CDR3 protein: ASSRGDSSSYNSPLH
V gene: TRBV28; J gene: TRBJ1-6; CDR3 protein: ASSQDRINNSPLH
V gene: TRBV27; J gene: TRBJ2-2; CDR3 protein: ASSLPGQVSRRTGELF
V gene: TRBV7-3; J gene: TRBJ1-1; CDR3 protein: ASSASKYTEAF
V gene: TRBV6-5; J gene: TRBJ1-2; CDR3 protein: ASTARGGFYGYT
V gene: TRBV5-6; J gene: TRBJ1-6; CDR3 protein: ASSWDRSYNSPLH
V gene: TRBV7-3; J gene: TRBJ1-1; CDR3 protein: ASSTGPNTEAF
V gene: TRBV7-9; J gene: TRBJ2-3; CDR3 protein: ASSPGTSGGGDTQY
V gene: TRBV7-2; J gene: TRBJ1-1; CDR3 protein: ASSPKGRRGNTEAF
V gene: TRBV9; J gene: TRBJ2-7; CDR3 protein: ASSGLADEQY
V gene: TRBV27; J gene: TRBJ1-1; CDR3 protein: ASSLYGSSNTEAF
V gene: TRBV29-1; J gene: TRBJ1-5; CDR3 protein: SVAWEGQPQH
V gene: TRBV19; J gene: TRBJ2-3; CDR3 protein: ASIPRGASTDTQY
V gene: TRBV30; J gene: TRBJ2-1; CDR3 protein: AWSVRYEQF
V gene: TRBV27; J gene: TRBJ2-7; CDR3 protein: ASRSGHFYEQY
V gene: TRBV6-5; J gene: TRBJ2-6; CDR3 protein: ASGLGGAGANVLT
V gene: TRBV7-3; J gene: TRBJ2-2; CDR3 protein: ASGKPSGRAAGELF
V gene: TRBV3-1/TRBV3-2; J gene: TRBJ1-6; CDR3 protein: ASSQGGQGGDSPLH
V gene: TRBV5-5; J gene: TRBJ1-1; CDR3 protein: ASSPLLGQGASGLAF
V gene: TRBV3-1/TRBV3-2; J gene: TRBJ2-7; CDR3 protein: ASTLLADEQY
V gene: TRBV5-4; J gene: TRBJ1-1; CDR3 protein: ASTQQTGTNTEAF
V gene: TRBV9; J gene: TRBJ1-3; CDR3 protein: ASSEGQGNTIY
V gene: TRBV5-1; J gene: TRBJ1-6; CDR3 protein: ASSLAGAASSYNSPLH
V gene: TRBV5-1; J gene: TRBJ1-5; CDR3 protein: ASSMTGGGNQPQH
V gene: TRBV4-3; J gene: TRBJ2-1; CDR3 protein: ASSPRVAGGFMNEQF
V gene: TRBV28; J gene: TRBJ2-2; CDR3 protein: ASSLQGFTGELF
V gene: TRBV11-2; J gene: TRBJ1-6; CDR3 protein: ASSTLQNSPLH
V gene: TRBV19; J gene: TRBJ2-1; CDR3 protein: ASRRNNEQF